The 20 T cell receptor beta chains below come from one sample, sequenced in a study of T cells after posttransplantation cyclophosphamide. Cyclophosphamide on days +3 and +4 followed busulfan-fludarabine conditioning and a marrow graft. Here immunoSEQ multiplex PCR was the method, and the copy in TCRdb shows in-frame clones only, minus some. The sample holds roughly 25,000 clones, and no clone turns up only once. The sequencing used PBMCs, collected after allogeneic stem cell transplant with posttransplant cyclophosphamide. The receptors here all came from a young adult male patient who received an allogeneic stem cell transplant from a related donor, was CMV-positive, and had no GVHD. Some of the T cells might come from the graft donor.

This clone was found many times. J is TRBJ1-6 and V is TRBV28, with 8 positions matching TRBD1. The CDR3 is 15 amino acids. The germline gives CDR1 MDHEN, CDR2 SYDVKM. With 5 bases clipped from V and 8 bases from J, the junction kept 8 bases outside the gene matches. The CDR3 DNA follows: TGTGCCAGCAGTCCCGTCGGACAGGGCTATTCACCCCTCCACTTT. This gives the protein CASSPVGQGYSPLHF.

This clone was seen repeatedly, ten times or more. This sequence joins TRBV5-1 and TRBJ2-1; 11 bases map to TRBD1. This CDR3 contains 18 residues. Germline V CDR1 and CDR2: SGHRS, YFSETQ. Trimming cost V 7 bases and J 0 bases; bases outside gene matches: 12. The CDR3 sequence is CASSRGTGGMSSYNEQFF. CDR3 sequence (DNA): TGCGCCAGCTCTAGAGGGACAGGGGGTATGAGCTCCTACAATGAGCAGTTCTTC.

This clone was picked up many times. V and J are TRBV5-1 and TRBJ2-2; 8 bases align to TRBD1. The CDR3 has 16 amino acids. Germline values: CDR1 SGHRS, CDR2 YFSETQ. V shed 3 bases and J 2 bases; nucleotides not matched to a gene: 6. The CDR3: CASSSDRGENTGELFF. The CDR3 DNA sequence: TGCGCCAGCAGCTCTGACAGGGGCGAAAACACCGGGGAGCTGTTTTTT.

This clone was observed many times. Written as DNA, the CDR3 is TGTGCCAGCAGCTTAGCCAACGGTCCCTCCTACGAGCAGTACTTC. As protein: CASSLANGPSYEQYF. The chain employs TRBV11-3 and TRBJ2-7, with D uncertain. V lost 1 base and J lost 0, with 10 bases in between. This CDR3 has 15 amino acids. The germline V gene has CDR1 SGHNT and CDR2 YENEEA.

This clone appeared many times. This rearrangement joins TRBV9 to TRBJ2-7; 7 nucleotides align to TRBD2. After removal of 4 bases from V and 6 bases from J, the junction contained 10 bases not matched to a gene. Germline loops: CDR1 SGDLS, CDR2 YYNGEE. The CDR3 sequence is 14 residues long. The CDR3 here is CASSLRLAGGEQYF. Written as DNA, the CDR3 is TGTGCCAGCAGCTTAAGACTAGCCGGTGGCGAGCAGTACTTC.

This clone was recorded many times. The V call is TRBV9, the J call TRBJ2-1; 8 positions agree with TRBD2. CDR3 length: 15 amino acids. V was pared by 2 bases and J by 5 bases, with 6 bases of the junction left unmatched. Looked up from germline, CDR1 is SGDLS and CDR2 is YYNGEE. The CDR3 coding sequence is TGTGCCAGCAGCGTGGGGACTAGTCGGCACAATGAGCAGTTCTTC. Translation gives CASSVGTSRHNEQFF.

At least ten counts were recorded for this clone. This chain links TRBV5-5 with TRBJ2-4, with a tentative D call TRBD2 (5 bases). Germline V lookup: CDR1 SGHKS, CDR2 YYEKEE (reference sequence). This CDR3 region has 17 residues. Trimming removed 4 bases from V and 7 bases from J, with 24 bases in between. CDR3 loop: CASSLPYFGISSNIQYF. CDR3 sequence (DNA): TGTGCCAGCAGCCTTCCGTATTTCGGGATTAGCTCGAACATTCAGTACTTC. Looking up the rest from reference TRBV5-5 and TRBJ2-4 gives the full variable domain: DAGVTQSPTHLIKTRGQQVTLRCSPISGHKSVSWYQQVLGQGPQFIFQYYEKEERGRGNFPDRFSARQFPNYSSELNVNALLLGDSALYLCASSLPYFGISSNIQYFGAGTRLSVL.

The sample holds many counts of this clone. The germline gene is not matched at one end of the junction; a read error may be the cause. The chain combines TRBV7-3 with TRBJ2-2, with D possibly being TRBD2 (5 bases). Germline V CDR1 and CDR2: SGHTA, FQGTGA. The CDR3 has 14 residues. The CDR3 region has the DNA TGTGCCAGCAGCTTAAAAGGGTTCACCGGGGAACTGTTTTTT. Amino acid sequence: CASSLKGFTGELFF.

This clone occurred many times. The chain employs TRBV7-9 and TRBJ1-2; D is undetermined. V was cut by 5 bases and J by 6 bases, with 19 bases left in between. Germline CDR1 and CDR2: SEHNR and FQNEAQ (reference sequence). This CDR3 spans 15 amino acids. The chain's CDR3 is CASSTFRGKEHGYTF. In nucleotides, the CDR3 is TGTGCCAGCAGCACTTTCAGAGGGAAGGAGCATGGCTACACCTTC. The variable domain in full, completed from reference TRBV7-9 and TRBJ1-2, reads DTGVSQNPRHKITKRGQNVTFRCDPISEHNRLYWYRQTLGQGPEFLTYFQNEAQLEKSRLLSDRFSAERPKGSFSTLEIQRTEQGDSAMYLCASSTFRGKEHGYTFGSGTRLTVV.

This clone was recorded many times. The chain links TRBV19 to TRBJ1-5; D not certain. Trimming left V 0 bases short and J 4 bases short, with 10 bases between. Germline V gene sequence: CDR1 LNHDA, CDR2 SQIVND (reference sequence). CDR3 length: 15 amino acids. The CDR3 DNA reads as TGTGCCAGTAGTATAGATAGAGAGGGAAATCAGCCCCAGCATTTT. This translates into CASSIDREGNQPQHF. The whole variable domain, remainder taken from reference TRBV19 and TRBJ1-5, is DGGITQSPKYLFRKEGQNVTLSCEQNLNHDAMYWYRQDPGQGLRLIYYSQIVNDFQKGDIAEGYSVSREKKESFPLTVTSAQKNPTAFYLCASSIDREGNQPQHFGDGTRLSIL.

This clone was picked up many times. The chain links TRBV5-1 to TRBJ2-5, with 9 nucleotides matching TRBD2. V trimming: 4 bases; J trimming: 0 bases; junction bases outside the gene matches: 10. Germline CDR1 SGHRS, CDR2 YFSETQ. This CDR3 contains 17 residues. CDR3 nucleotides: TGCGCCAGCAGCCCAAGCATAGCGGGGGCCTACCAAGAGACCCAGTACTTC. This sequence encodes CASSPSIAGAYQETQYF.

The table lists this clone with many counts. The chain links TRBV28 to TRBJ1-6, with 9 bases identical to TRBD1. CDR3 length equals 14 residues. Germline-derived CDR1 and CDR2 are MDHEN and SYDVKM. V was pared by 1 base and J by 10 bases, with 2 bases of the junction left unmatched. The CDR3 DNA is TGTGCCAGCAGTTTATCGACAGGGGGATCACCCCTCCACTTT. Residues: CASSLSTGGSPLHF.

This clone was recorded at least ten times. This chain joins TRBV9 and TRBJ2-5; the match to TRBD2 covers 7 bases. CDR1 is SGDLS, CDR2 YYNGEE, per germline. This CDR3 has 14 residues. V was clipped by 0 bases and J by 5 bases; unmatched bases: 4. CDR3 in DNA: TGTGCCAGCAGCGTAGCAGCGGGGTGGGAGACCCAGTACTTC. This translates into CASSVAAGWETQYF.

The table lists this clone with many counts. The V call is TRBV4-2, the J call TRBJ1-2; TRBD1 matches 8 bases. CDR3 length equals 18 residues. Germline-derived CDR1 and CDR2 are LGHNA and YNFKEQ. Unmatched junction bases numbered 16, after V lost 0 bases and J lost 7 bases. DNA of the CDR3: TGTGCCAGCAGCCAAGAGAGGGGGTATTCAGACAGGGGTTTTGGCTACACCTTC. This translates into CASSQERGYSDRGFGYTF.

This clone was seen ten or more times. V and J are TRBV30 and TRBJ2-1; 10 nucleotides agree with TRBD2. Germline V lookup: CDR1 GTSNPN, CDR2 SVGIG (reference sequence). This CDR3 region has 13 residues. V dropped 8 bases and J dropped 4; count of bases not matched to a gene: 5. The CDR3 nucleotides read TGTGCCAGACGGACTAGCGGTTACAATGAGCAGTTCTTC. Amino acid sequence: CARRTSGYNEQFF.

This clone was observed a few times. The V gene is TRBV27, the J gene TRBJ2-1; maybe TRBD1 (6 bases). V lost 6 bases, J lost 6 bases, and 15 bases lay in between. Germline CDR1 MNHEY, CDR2 SMNVEV (reference sequence). The length of the CDR3 is 14 residues. CDR3 in DNA: TGTGCCAGCAGCCTAACAGGGTTCTCCAATGAGCAGTTCTTC. It is translated as CASSLTGFSNEQFF.

This clone appeared many times. V is TRBV6-6 and J is TRBJ2-2; no clear D. Germline CDR1 is MNHNY and CDR2 is SVGAGI (reference sequence). The ends were cut back, 2 bases at V and 6 bases at J, with 16 bases in the middle. This CDR3 spans 16 amino acids. The CDR3 spells CASSYPTHIYPGELFF. CDR3 nucleotide sequence: TGTGCCAGCAGTTACCCGACACACATTTATCCCGGGGAGCTGTTTTTT.

This clone was counted ten times or more. This rearrangement joins TRBV9 to TRBJ1-5, with D maybe TRBD1 (6 bases). The length of the CDR3 is 13 residues. Germline V gives CDR1 SGDLS, CDR2 YYNGEE. V was pared by 0 bases and J by 6 bases, with 7 bases between. The CDR3 reads CASSVAGAQPQHF. The CDR3 nucleotides are TGTGCCAGCAGCGTAGCAGGGGCTCAGCCCCAGCATTTT.

This clone appeared many times. The genes are TRBV4-1 and TRBJ2-7; tentative D call: TRBD1 (5 bases). CDR1 MGHRA and CDR2 YSYEKL come from the germline V gene. V was shortened by 8 bases and J by 6 bases, with 14 bases between the two germline ends. The CDR3 runs to 12 residues. The CDR3 is CASQNPQGEQYF. The CDR3 region has the DNA TGCGCCAGCCAGAATCCCCAGGGCGAGCAGTACTTC.

There are many counts of this clone. The chain has TRBV19 and TRBJ1-5; a weak D match, TRBD1 (5 bases). V was pared by 3 bases and J by 2 bases, with 11 bases between. Per the germline V gene, CDR1 is LNHDA and CDR2 is SQIVND (reference sequence). CDR3 length equals 15 residues. CDR3 in DNA: TGTGCCAGTAGTATGAAAGACAGAGGCAATCAGCCCCAGCATTTT. Its protein product is CASSMKDRGNQPQHF. Looking up the rest from reference TRBV19 and TRBJ1-5 gives the full variable domain: DGGITQSPKYLFRKEGQNVTLSCEQNLNHDAMYWYRQDPGQGLRLIYYSQIVNDFQKGDIAEGYSVSREKKESFPLTVTSAQKNPTAFYLCASSMKDRGNQPQHFGDGTRLSIL.